The subject of this entry is one TCR beta chain. Assay used: immunoSEQ multiplex PCR; TCRdb lists only in-frame clones, some missing. The repertoire holds some 87,000 clones, about 87% seen once, with roughly 4.2% in the top ten. The data originate from a study of blood T cell repertoires in COVID-19. The TCR originated in a human donor with COVID-19, enrolled during active disease. The donor label of this sample is uncertain. Input material: peripheral blood.

The CDR3 loop reads CATSRDGPYEQYF. The CDR3 DNA is TGTGCCACCAGCAGAGATGGGCCCTACGAGCAGTACTTC. The chain couples TRBV15 to TRBJ2-7; D call uncertain. Germline lookup yields CDR1 LNHNV and CDR2 YYDKDF (reference sequence). This CDR3 is built from 13 residues. V shed 0 bases and J shed 2 bases, with 5 bases lying between them.